This TCR beta chain was captured by sequencing in a study of early T cells in non-severe SARS-CoV-2 infection. Study-wide context: Unsorted whole blood bulk RNA was sequenced, with unpaired chains.

Each cDNA molecule carried a unique molecular identifier. From the 5' RACE reads, TCRdb called clonotypes with MiXCR, one entry per CDR3 protein. The data show about 83,000 distinct CDR3 sequences, around 15% seen once. Study findings and constraints: Comparison of clonotypes with VDJdb favored anti-spike CD8 responses while missing private and CD4 specificities.

The CDR3 length is 13 residues. Germline-derived CDR1 and CDR2 are SGHRS and YFSETQ. Trimming shortened V by 3 bases and J by 2 bases, and 5 bases separated the two germline ends. This clonotype turned up a few times. The antigen is not known. The genes are TRBV5-1 and TRBJ2-2; D unresolved. What was sequenced was whole blood. The source is an adult who was a healthcare worker with PCR-confirmed SARS-CoV-2 infection or an uninfected control (not recorded which). CDR3 amino acids: CASSSDNTGELFF. Written as DNA, the CDR3 is TGCGCCAGCAGCTCGGACAACACCGGGGAGCTGTTTTTT.